The rows below give T cell receptor beta chains drawn from one sample of a study of cytomegalovirus exposure and HLA in healthy donors. Sequencing used immunoSEQ multiplex PCR; TCRdb keeps in-frame clones, though not all of them. The sample shows approximately 110,000 clones, around 72% of them seen only once. The sequencing input was PBMCs. The receptors here all came from a man aged 25-45 years in good health and CMV-seronegative. The CDR3 runs from the conserved cysteine through the conserved F or W. The D gene is left open where the match is weak. The size field is filled for only some rows; it gives once, few, many or a size class.

NA | TRBJ1-3 | TRBV18 | NA | TGTGCCAGCTCCCGCTCCGACAGCTCTGGAAACACCATATATTTT | CASSRSDSSGNTIYF
NA | TRBJ1-2 | TRBV15 | NA | TGTGCCACCAGCAGAGTATCAGGGGTTAACTATGGCTACACCTTC | CATSRVSGVNYGYTF
NA | TRBJ1-1 | TRBV20-1 | NA | TGCAGGCAGCAGGGAGGTACTGAAGCTTTCTTT | CRQQGGTEAFF
NA | TRBJ2-5 | TRBV6-5 | NA | TGTGCCAGCGCTTCTAGCAGTCAAGAGACCCAGTACTTC | CASASSSQETQYF
TRBD1 | TRBJ1-6 | TRBV7-2 | once | TGTGCCAGCAGTCCCCCCGGGACAGGGTCCGTGAGATCCCTCCACTTT | CASSPPGTGSVRSLHF
NA | TRBJ1-2 | TRBV6-5 | NA | TGTGCCAGCAGCACCGGACAGTTTAACTATGGCTACACCTTC | CASSTGQFNYGYTF
NA | TRBJ1-5 | TRBV4-2 | few | TGTGCCAGCAGCCAGGAGGGAGGGGTTTTGGGTCAGCCCCAGCATTTT | CASSQEGGVLGQPQHF
NA | TRBJ1-3 | TRBV30 | NA | TGTGCTGCTCCCTTGGGGGGGTACACCATATATTTT | CAAPLGGYTIYF
TRBD2 | TRBJ2-3 | TRBV5-1 | NA | TGCGCCAGCAGCTTGGTGCTAGCGGGCTTCACAGATACGCAGTATTTT | CASSLVLAGFTDTQYF
TRBD2 | TRBJ2-7 | TRBV6-5 | NA | TGTGCCAGCAGTCGACCTCTAGCGGGAGCCTACGAGCAGTACTTC | CASSRPLAGAYEQYF
TRBD2 | TRBJ2-7 | TRBV28 | few | TGTGCCAGCAGCTCCTTAGCGGGAGTTGATTACGAGCAGTACTTC | CASSSLAGVDYEQYF
NA | TRBJ2-5 | TRBV6-5 | NA | TGTGCCAGCAGTTCCTTCGAAGAGACCCAGTACTTC | CASSSFEETQYF
TRBD1 | TRBJ2-1 | TRBV10-3 | NA | TGTGCCATCAGTGAGTCTATGGGGACAGGGGACAATGAGCAGTTCTTC | CAISESMGTGDNEQFF
NA | TRBJ2-7 | TRBV29-1 | NA | TGCAGCGTTGTAGTCCCCGCCTACGAGCAGTACTTC | CSVVVPAYEQYF
NA | TRBJ1-2 | TRBV29-1 | NA | TGCAGCGTGATTGGGGAGGTGGGCTATGGCTACACCTTC | CSVIGEVGYGYTF
TRBD2 | TRBJ2-3 | TRBV7-2 | NA | TGTGCCAGCAGCCTGACTAGCGGGAGCTCAGATACGCAGTATTTT | CASSLTSGSSDTQYF
NA | TRBJ2-5 | TRBV10-1 | NA | TGCGCCAGCAGTCCAGGGGGGGAGACCCAGTACTTC | CASSPGGETQYF
NA | TRBJ1-5 | TRBV19 | NA | TGTGCCAGTAGGGACATTAAGGGCAATCAGCCCCAGCATTTT | CASRDIKGNQPQHF
NA | TRBJ1-2 | TRBV4-1 | NA | TGCGCCAGCAGCCAAGGCTCAGGAAACTATGGCTACACCTTC | CASSQGSGNYGYTF
TRBD2 | TRBJ2-7 | TRBV13 | NA | TGTGCCAGCAGCTTACTGAGTAGCGGGGGCGAGCAGTACTTC | CASSLLSSGGEQYF
NA | TRBJ2-7 | TRBV19 | NA | TGTGCCAGTAGCGGAGGAGTTTGGGGAGACTACGAGCAGTACTTC | CASSGGVWGDYEQYF
TRBD1 | TRBJ2-7 | TRBV27 | NA | TGTGCCAGCAGTTTATCGGGACAGCCCTACGAGCAGTACTTC | CASSLSGQPYEQYF
NA | TRBJ1-2 | TRBV19 | NA | TGTGCCAGTAGTACCGACAGCTATGGCTACACCTTC | CASSTDSYGYTF
NA | TRBJ1-1 | TRBV19 | NA | TGTGCCAGTAGTATGGCTCTGAACACTGAAGCTTTCTTT | CASSMALNTEAFF
NA | TRBJ2-3 | TRBV7-7 | NA | TGTGCCAGCAGCGCTTCGGGGGCAGATACGCAGTATTTT | CASSASGADTQYF
TRBD1 | TRBJ1-1 | TRBV29-1 | NA | TGCAGCGTCTCAGGGGGTGAAGCTTTCTTT | CSVSGGEAFF
TRBD1 | TRBJ1-5 | TRBV7-6 | NA | TGTGCCAGCAGCCTAGGGACAGGGGGCGCGGGTCAGCCCCAGCATTTT | CASSLGTGGAGQPQHF
TRBD2 | TRBJ2-3 | TRBV4-1 | NA | TGCGCCAGCCAGGAGCGGGGCCCCGTCACAGATACGCAGTATTTT | CASQERGPVTDTQYF
NA | TRBJ1-1 | TRBV2 | NA | TGTGCCAGCACCCTATTGACGGGAGAAGCTTTCTTT | CASTLLTGEAFF
NA | TRBJ2-7 | TRBV7-6 | NA | TGTGCCAGCAGCCAACAAGCCACAGGGTTTAGCTCCTACGAGCAGTACTTC | CASSQQATGFSSYEQYF
NA | TRBJ1-4 | TRBV6-5 | NA | TGTGCCAGCAGTTACGGCAGTGGGCTTAATGAAAAACTGTTTTTT | CASSYGSGLNEKLFF
NA | TRBJ1-3 | TRBV27 | once | TGTGCCAGCAGTTTAACCGGACAGTTCGGAAACACCATATATTTT | CASSLTGQFGNTIYF
NA | TRBJ2-3 | TRBV6-1 | NA | TGTGCCAGCAGTACAGAAGCAGATACGCAGTATTTT | CASSTEADTQYF